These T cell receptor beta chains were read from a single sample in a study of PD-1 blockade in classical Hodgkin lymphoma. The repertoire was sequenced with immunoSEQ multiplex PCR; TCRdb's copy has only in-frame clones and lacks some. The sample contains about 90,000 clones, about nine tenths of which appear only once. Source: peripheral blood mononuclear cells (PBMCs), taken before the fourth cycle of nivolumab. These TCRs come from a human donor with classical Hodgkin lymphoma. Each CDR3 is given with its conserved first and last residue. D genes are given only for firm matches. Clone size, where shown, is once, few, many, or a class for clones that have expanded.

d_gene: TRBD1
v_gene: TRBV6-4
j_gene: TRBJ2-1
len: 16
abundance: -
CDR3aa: CASSDETGGSYNEQFF
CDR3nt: TGTGCCAGCAGTGACGAGACAGGGGGGTCCTACAATGAGCAGTTCTTC

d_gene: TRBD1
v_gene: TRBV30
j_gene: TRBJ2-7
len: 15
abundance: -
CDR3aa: CAWSGSGTGGYEQYF
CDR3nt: TGTGCCTGGAGCGGGTCCGGGACAGGGGGCTACGAGCAGTACTTC

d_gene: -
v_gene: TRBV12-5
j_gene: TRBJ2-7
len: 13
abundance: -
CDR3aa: CASGLGPGDEQYF
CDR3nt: TGTGCTAGTGGTTTGGGTCCAGGGGACGAGCAGTACTTC

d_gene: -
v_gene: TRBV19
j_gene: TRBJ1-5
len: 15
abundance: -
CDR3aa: CASSIKQGSNQPQHF
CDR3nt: TGTGCCAGTAGTATAAAACAGGGAAGCAATCAGCCCCAGCATTTT

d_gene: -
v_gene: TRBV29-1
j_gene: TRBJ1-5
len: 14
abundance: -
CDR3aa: CSVVDRDLNQPQHF
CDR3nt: TGCAGCGTTGTGGACCGGGACCTCAATCAGCCCCAGCATTTT

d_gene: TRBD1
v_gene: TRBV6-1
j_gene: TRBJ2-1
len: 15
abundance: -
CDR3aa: CASISLGTGYNEQFF
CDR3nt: TGTGCCAGCATCAGCCTTGGGACAGGGTACAATGAGCAGTTCTTC

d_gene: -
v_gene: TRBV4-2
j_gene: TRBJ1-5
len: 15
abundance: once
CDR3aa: CASSQDLGRSQPQHF
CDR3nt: TGTGCCAGCAGCCAAGATCTGGGGCGAAGTCAGCCCCAGCATTTT

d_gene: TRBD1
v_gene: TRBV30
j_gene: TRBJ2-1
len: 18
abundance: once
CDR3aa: CAWSLGTVSRPSYNEQFF
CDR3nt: TGTGCCTGGAGCCTGGGGACAGTTAGCCGGCCCTCCTACAATGAGCAGTTCTTC

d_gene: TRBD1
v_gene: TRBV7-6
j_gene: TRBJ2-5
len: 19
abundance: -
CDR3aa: CASSLGLSGGRGRGETQYF
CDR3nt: TGTGCCAGCAGCTTAGGTCTTTCCGGTGGCAGGGGGCGAGGGGAGACCCAGTACTTC

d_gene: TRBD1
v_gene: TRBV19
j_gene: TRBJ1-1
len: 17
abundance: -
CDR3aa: CASSIGRDRGVFTEAFF
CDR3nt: TGTGCCAGTAGTATAGGACGGGACAGGGGGGTCTTCACTGAAGCTTTCTTT

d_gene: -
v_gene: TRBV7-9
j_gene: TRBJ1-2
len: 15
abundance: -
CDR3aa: CASSSLGSENYGYTF
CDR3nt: TGTGCCAGCAGCTCATTAGGGTCAGAGAACTATGGCTACACCTTC

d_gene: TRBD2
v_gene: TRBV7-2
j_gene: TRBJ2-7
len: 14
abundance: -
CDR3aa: CASSHGTSGEAQYF
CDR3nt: TGTGCCAGCAGTCACGGGACTAGCGGGGAGGCGCAGTACTTC

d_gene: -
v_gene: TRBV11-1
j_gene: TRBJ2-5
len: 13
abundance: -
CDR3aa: CASSFGDQETQYF
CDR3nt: TGTGCCAGCAGCTTCGGAGACCAAGAGACCCAGTACTTC

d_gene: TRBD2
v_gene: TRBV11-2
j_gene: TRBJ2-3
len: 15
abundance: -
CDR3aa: CASSSGGGDTDTQYF
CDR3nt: TGTGCCAGCAGTTCGGGCGGGGGGGACACAGATACGCAGTATTTT

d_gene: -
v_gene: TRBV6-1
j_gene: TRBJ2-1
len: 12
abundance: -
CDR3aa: CASSARSNEQFF
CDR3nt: TGTGCCAGCAGTGCGAGATCGAATGAGCAGTTCTTC

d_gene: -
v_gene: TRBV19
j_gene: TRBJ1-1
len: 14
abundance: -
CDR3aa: CASSMSDTNTEAFF
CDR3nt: TGTGCCAGTAGTATGTCTGACACGAACACTGAAGCTTTCTTT

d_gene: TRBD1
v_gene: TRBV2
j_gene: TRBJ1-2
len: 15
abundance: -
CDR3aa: CASSELTGPTYGYTF
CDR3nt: TGTGCCAGCAGTGAATTGACAGGGCCGACCTATGGCTACACCTTC

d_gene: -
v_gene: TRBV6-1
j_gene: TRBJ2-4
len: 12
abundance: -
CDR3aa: CASSEAVNIQYF
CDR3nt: TGTGCCAGCAGTGAAGCAGTAAACATTCAGTACTTC

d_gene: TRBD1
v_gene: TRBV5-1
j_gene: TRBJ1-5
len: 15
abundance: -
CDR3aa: CASSLGGTGEQPQHF
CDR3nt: TGCGCCAGCAGCTTGGGGGGGACAGGGGAACAGCCCCAGCATTTT

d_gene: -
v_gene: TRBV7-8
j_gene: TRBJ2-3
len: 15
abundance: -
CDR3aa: CASSLRRGSTDTQYF
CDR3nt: TGTGCCAGCAGCTTACGTCGGGGCAGCACAGATACGCAGTATTTT

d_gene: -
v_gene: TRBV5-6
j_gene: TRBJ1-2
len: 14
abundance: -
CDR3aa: CASSFGFGVDGYTF
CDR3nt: TGTGCCAGCAGCTTTGGCTTCGGGGTTGACGGCTACACCTTC

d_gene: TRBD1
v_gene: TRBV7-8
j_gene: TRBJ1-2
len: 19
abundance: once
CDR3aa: CASSSQIGTGQNIRGGYTF
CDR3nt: TGTGCCAGCAGTTCACAGATAGGGACAGGGCAAAACATTCGGGGTGGCTACACCTTC

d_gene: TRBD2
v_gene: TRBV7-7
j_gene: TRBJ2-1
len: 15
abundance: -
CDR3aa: CASSTSSGGYNEQFF
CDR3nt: TGTGCCAGCAGCACCTCTAGCGGGGGGTACAATGAGCAGTTCTTC

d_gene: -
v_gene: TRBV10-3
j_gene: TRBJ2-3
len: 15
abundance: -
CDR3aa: CAINVADYGTDTQYF
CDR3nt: TGTGCCATCAACGTAGCGGACTACGGCACAGATACGCAGTATTTT

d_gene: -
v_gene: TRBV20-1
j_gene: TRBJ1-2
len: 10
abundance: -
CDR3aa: CSAPTIPSNF
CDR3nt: TGCAGTGCGCCGACGATCCCTTCTAACTTC

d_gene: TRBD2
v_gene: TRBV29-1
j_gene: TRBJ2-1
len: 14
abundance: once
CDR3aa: CSVFVLAGFVEQFF
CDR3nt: TGCAGCGTTTTTGTACTAGCGGGGTTTGTTGAGCAGTTCTTC

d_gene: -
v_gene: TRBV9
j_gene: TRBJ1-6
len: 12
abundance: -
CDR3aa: CASSRGGSPLHF
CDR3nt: TGTGCCAGCAGCCGGGGAGGCTCACCCCTCCACTTT

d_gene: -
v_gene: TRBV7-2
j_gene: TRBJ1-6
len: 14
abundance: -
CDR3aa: CAGSLSGGNSPLHF
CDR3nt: TGTGCCGGCAGCTTATCTGGGGGGAATTCACCCCTCCACTTT

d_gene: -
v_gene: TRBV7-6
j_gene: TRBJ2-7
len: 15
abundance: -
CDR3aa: CASSLQGGPVYEQYF
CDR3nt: TGTGCCAGCAGCTTGCAGGGCGGCCCTGTCTACGAGCAGTACTTC

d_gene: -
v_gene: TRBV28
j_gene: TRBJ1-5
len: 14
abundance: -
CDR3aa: CASSLPVRNQPQHF
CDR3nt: TGTGCCAGCAGTTTACCGGTTCGCAATCAGCCCCAGCATTTT

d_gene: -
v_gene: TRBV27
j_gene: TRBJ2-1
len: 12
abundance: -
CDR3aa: CASSLRWNEQFF
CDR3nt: TGTGCCAGCAGTTTACGGTGGAATGAGCAGTTCTTC

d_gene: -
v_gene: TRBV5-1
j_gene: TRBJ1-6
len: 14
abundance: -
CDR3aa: CASSLNGVQSPLHF
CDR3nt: TGCGCCAGCAGCTTGAATGGGGTCCAATCACCCCTCCACTTT

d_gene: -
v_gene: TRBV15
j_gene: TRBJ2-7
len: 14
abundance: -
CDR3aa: CATSRSQGAYEQYF
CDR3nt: TGTGCCACCAGCAGATCGCAGGGTGCCTACGAGCAGTACTTC

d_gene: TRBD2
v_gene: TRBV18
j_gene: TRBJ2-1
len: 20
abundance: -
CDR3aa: CASSPGTSGGPRGSYNEQFF
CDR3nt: TGTGCCAGCTCACCCGGGACTAGCGGGGGCCCGAGAGGCTCCTACAATGAGCAGTTCTTC

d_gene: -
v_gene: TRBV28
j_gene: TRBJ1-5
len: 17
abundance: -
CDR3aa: CASSFIPPDYSNQPQHF
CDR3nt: TGTGCCAGCAGTTTTATCCCACCAGACTATAGCAATCAGCCCCAGCATTTT

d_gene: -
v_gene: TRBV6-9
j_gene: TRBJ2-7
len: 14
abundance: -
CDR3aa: CASSYSISPYEQYF
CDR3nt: TGTGCCAGCAGTTACTCGATCAGCCCCTACGAGCAGTACTTC

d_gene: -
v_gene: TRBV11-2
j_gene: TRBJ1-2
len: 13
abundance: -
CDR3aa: CASSFGYGYGYTF
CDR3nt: TGTGCCAGCAGCTTTGGGTATGGCTATGGCTACACCTTC

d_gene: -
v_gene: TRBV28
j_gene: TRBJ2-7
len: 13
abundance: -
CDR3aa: CASSPVRISEQYF
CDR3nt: TGTGCCAGCAGCCCAGTAAGGATTTCGGAGCAGTACTTC

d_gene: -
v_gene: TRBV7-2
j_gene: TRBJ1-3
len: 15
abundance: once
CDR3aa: CASSWGTEKGNTIYF
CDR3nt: TGTGCCAGCAGCTGGGGCACTGAGAAAGGAAACACCATATATTTT

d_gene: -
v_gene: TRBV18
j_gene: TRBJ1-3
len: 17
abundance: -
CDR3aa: CASSPMMGPLVPSTIYF
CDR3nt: TGTGCCAGCTCACCAATGATGGGACCCCTGGTTCCGAGCACCATATATTTT

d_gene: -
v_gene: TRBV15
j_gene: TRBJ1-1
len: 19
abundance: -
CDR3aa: CATSRDQVRGQVRNTEAFF
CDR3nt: TGTGCCACCAGCAGAGATCAAGTCCGGGGGCAGGTGAGGAACACTGAAGCTTTCTTT

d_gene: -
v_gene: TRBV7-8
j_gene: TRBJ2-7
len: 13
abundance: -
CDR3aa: CASSFDRTYEQYF
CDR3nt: TGTGCCAGCAGCTTTGACCGAACCTACGAGCAGTACTTC

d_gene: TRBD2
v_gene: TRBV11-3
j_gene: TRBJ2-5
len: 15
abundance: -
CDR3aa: CASSRGGEYQETQYF
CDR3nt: TGTGCCAGCAGCCGGGGGGGCGAGTACCAAGAGACCCAGTACTTC

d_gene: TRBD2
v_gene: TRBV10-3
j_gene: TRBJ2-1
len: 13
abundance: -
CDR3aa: CAISESGGGAGLF
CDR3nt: TGTGCCATCAGTGAGTCTGGGGGAGGGGCTGGGCTCTTC

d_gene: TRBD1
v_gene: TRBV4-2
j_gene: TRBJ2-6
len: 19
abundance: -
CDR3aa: CASSQDGQGSLSGANVLTF
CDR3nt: TGTGCCAGCAGTCAAGACGGACAGGGCAGCTTATCTGGGGCCAACGTCCTGACTTTC

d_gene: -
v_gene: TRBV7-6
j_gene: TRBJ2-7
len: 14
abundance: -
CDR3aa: CASSPLGTLYEQYF
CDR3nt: TGTGCCAGCAGCCCCCTAGGGACTCTCTACGAGCAGTACTTC

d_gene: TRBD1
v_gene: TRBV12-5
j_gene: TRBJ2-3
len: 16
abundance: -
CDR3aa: CASGLKQGARPDTQYF
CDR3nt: TGTGCTAGTGGTTTGAAACAGGGGGCGCGCCCAGATACGCAGTATTTT